The 21 T cell receptor beta chains below were found in one sample sequenced in a study of identical twins. A single record per CDR3 protein comes from TCRdb applying MiXCR to the 5' RACE reads. The sample includes more than 650,000 distinct CDR3 sequences, roughly 6% of them seen just once. Sample: naive T cells sorted from blood. These receptors all stem from a man younger than 35 in good health.

This clonotype was picked up many times. The rearrangement links TRBV4-2 to TRBJ2-5, with a possible D match to TRBD2 (5 bases). This CDR3 spans 15 amino acids. In germline, CDR1 is LGHNA, CDR2 YNFKEQ. V lost 0 bases and J lost 1, with 9 bases in between. CDR3 in amino acids: CASSQDEGPQETQYF. In nucleotides, the CDR3 is TGTGCCAGCAGCCAAGACGAGGGCCCCCAAGAGACCCAGTACTTC.

This clonotype was counted at least ten times. The chain couples TRBV9 to TRBJ2-3; no firm D call. The CDR3 is 15 residues long. V lost 0 bases and J lost 6, with 14 bases in between. The germline CDR1 and CDR2 sequences are SGDLS and YYNGEE. CDR3 region: CASSVVGSAADTQYF. The CDR3 DNA sequence: TGTGCCAGCAGCGTAGTGGGCTCCGCTGCCGATACGCAGTATTTT.

This clonotype came up many times. The chain carries TRBV27 and TRBJ2-1; TRBD1 might be the D (6 bases). CDR3 size: 16 residues. Per germline, CDR1 MNHEY and CDR2 SMNVEV (reference sequence). V lost 6 bases, J lost 3 bases, and 18 bases lay in between. CDR3 protein: CASRLIRGDYYNEQFF. In DNA, the CDR3 is TGTGCCAGCAGACTTATCAGGGGAGATTACTACAATGAGCAGTTCTTC.

The chain carries TRBV24-1 and TRBJ2-5; D tentatively fits TRBD1 or TRBD2 (5 bases each). The CDR3 is 15 amino acids. The ends were cut back, 2 bases at V and 1 base at J, with 10 bases in the middle. Germline V gives CDR1 KGHDR, CDR2 SFDVKD. The CDR3 bases are TGTGCCACCAGTGATTCCGCCGGGACCCAAGAGACCCAGTACTTC. This gives the protein CATSDSAGTQETQYF.

This chain uses TRBV14 with TRBJ2-7; 8 nucleotides align to TRBD2. V was pared by 1 base and J by 4 bases, with 6 bases of the junction left unmatched. The V gene's germline CDR1 is SGHDN and CDR2 FVKESK. The CDR3 length is 15 residues. The CDR3 DNA is TGTGCCAGCAGCCAAGTAGGCGGGAGGTATTACGAGCAGTACTTC. Residues: CASSQVGGRYYEQYF.

This clonotype was found many times. This chain links TRBV5-1 with TRBJ2-1; 7 bases match TRBD1. Germline CDR1 reads SGHRS; CDR2 reads YFSETQ. The ends lost 0 bases at V and 4 bases at J; junction bases unmatched: 7. This CDR3 has 16 amino acids. CDR3 region: CASSLGGQNSYNEQFF. CDR3 nucleotides: TGCGCCAGCAGCTTGGGGGGACAGAACTCTTACAATGAGCAGTTCTTC.

This clonotype was detected a few times. The CDR3 loop reads CASSPLTHHRETQYF. CDR3 sequence (DNA): TGTGCCAGCAGCCCCCTGACTCACCACCGAGAGACCCAGTACTTC. J is TRBJ2-5 and V is TRBV5-5; D call uncertain. CDR1 is SGHKS and CDR2 is YYEKEE in the germline V gene (reference sequence). Trimming stripped 4 bases from V and 4 bases from J, with 17 bases between. CDR3 length: 15 amino acids. Full variable domain (remainder filled in from reference TRBV5-5 and TRBJ2-5): DAGVTQSPTHLIKTRGQQVTLRCSPISGHKSVSWYQQVLGQGPQFIFQYYEKEERGRGNFPDRFSARQFPNYSSELNVNALLLGDSALYLCASSPLTHHRETQYFGPGTRLLVL.

On this clonotype itself: It is likely a read error, because the conserved phenylalanine at the end of the CDR3 is missing. J is TRBJ1-1 and V is TRBV27; D possibly corresponds to TRBD1 (5 bases). V lost 0 bases and J 4 bases, leaving 12 bases between the germline ends. There are 15 residues in the CDR3. CDR1 and CDR2 from the germline V gene are MNHEY and SMNVEV (reference sequence). CDR3 sequence: CASSLSGPWGTEAFS. DNA of the CDR3: TGTGCCAGCAGTTTATCGGGACCCTGGGGCACTGAAGCTTTCTCT.

This chain connects TRBV3-1 to TRBJ2-1; TRBD2 aligns across 13 bases. Germline V CDR1 and CDR2: LGHDT, YNNKEL (reference sequence). This CDR3 has 20 residues. Trimming took 0 bases from V and 0 from J; bases not matched to a gene: 8. CDR3 nucleotides: TGTGCCAGCAGCCAAGATTGGGAGACTAGCGGGAGGATCTCCTACAATGAGCAGTTCTTC. This encodes CASSQDWETSGRISYNEQFF.

This clonotype has a count of ten or more. The chain is built from TRBV29-1 and TRBJ1-1; unclear D gene. Germline V gives CDR1 SQVTM, CDR2 ANQGSEA. V shed 6 bases and J shed 10 bases, with 6 bases lying between them. The CDR3 runs 8 residues. CDR3 protein: CSVPGAFF. The CDR3 DNA reads TGCAGCGTCCCGGGAGCTTTCTTT.

This clonotype was counted ten times or more. The chain carries TRBV7-8 and TRBJ2-7; 7 bases match TRBD1. CDR1 SGHVS and CDR2 FQNEAQ come from the germline V gene. V dropped 4 bases and J dropped 6; count of bases not matched to a gene: 9. The CDR3 loop spans 14 amino acids. The CDR3: CASSYRDRNSEQYF. DNA for the CDR3: TGTGCCAGCAGCTACCGGGACAGAAACTCCGAGCAGTACTTC.

This clonotype was observed a few times. The V and J genes are TRBV27 and TRBJ2-7; 8 bases agree with TRBD2. There are 15 residues in the CDR3. Trimming took 1 base from V and 1 from J; bases not matched to a gene: 3. Germline CDR1 reads MNHEY; CDR2 reads SMNVEV (reference sequence). CDR3 sequence reads: CASSLLASGSYEQYF. CDR3 bases: TGTGCCAGCAGTTTATTGGCTAGCGGGTCCTACGAGCAGTACTTC.

This clonotype was counted at least ten times. V is TRBV29-1 and J is TRBJ2-5; D remains ambiguous. Trimming removed 5 bases from V and 3 bases from J, with 16 bases in between. Germline CDR1 and CDR2: SQVTM and ANQGSEA. The CDR3 covers 14 residues. DNA of the CDR3: TGCAGCGTTACGACCCACGGGTACGAAGAGACCCAGTACTTC. It is translated as CSVTTHGYEETQYF.

CDR3 residues: CSAKVAGVYNEQFF. CDR3 nucleotides: TGCAGTGCTAAAGTAGCGGGAGTGTACAATGAGCAGTTCTTC. This chain joins TRBV20-1 and TRBJ2-1; TRBD2 matches at 9 bases. V lost 4 bases, J lost 4 bases, and 5 bases stayed unmatched. Germline CDR1 and CDR2: DFQATT and SNEGSKA (reference sequence). The CDR3 spans 14 residues.

This clonotype has more than one count but fewer than ten. The chain combines TRBV9 with TRBJ2-2; 9 bases are shared with TRBD1. The CDR3 covers 15 residues. Germline loops: CDR1 SGDLS, CDR2 YYNGEE. V lost 2 bases, J lost 6 bases, and 5 bases stayed unmatched. The CDR3 sequence is CASSVGQGRSGELFF. The DNA of the CDR3 is TGTGCCAGCAGCGTTGGACAGGGGAGGTCCGGGGAGCTGTTTTTT.

This chain connects TRBV6-5 to TRBJ2-1, with D perhaps TRBD1 (6 bases). Germline V gives CDR1 MNHEY, CDR2 SVGAGI. V shed 2 bases and J shed 7 bases, with 15 bases lying between them. The CDR3 has 15 residues. The CDR3: CASSYTNSQGNEQFF. CDR3 bases: TGTGCCAGCAGTTACACGAATTCACAGGGAAATGAGCAGTTCTTC.

The rearrangement uses TRBV29-1 and TRBJ2-1, with 8 bases aligning to TRBD2. Germline assignment: CDR1 SQVTM and CDR2 ANQGSEA. With 8 bases clipped from V and 0 bases from J, the junction kept 6 bases outside the gene matches. The CDR3 has 14 residues. The DNA of the CDR3 is TGCAGCACCGGAGGGACTAGCTCCTACAATGAGCAGTTCTTC. This translates into CSTGGTSSYNEQFF.

This clonotype was counted between two and nine times. The rearrangement links TRBV20-1 to TRBJ1-1; D is unresolved. Germline CDR1 and CDR2: DFQATT and SNEGSKA (reference sequence). The CDR3 spans 12 residues. The V gene lost 5 bases and the J gene lost 5 bases, with 12 bases spanning the gap. CDR3 sequence (DNA): TGCAGTGCTCCAATGCGGCAAACTGAAGCTTTCTTT. Encoded protein: CSAPMRQTEAFF.

This clonotype was picked up a small number of times. CDR3 region: CSASPRGTGELFF. The CDR3 DNA reads TGCAGTGCTAGTCCCAGGGGAACCGGGGAGCTGTTTTTT. V and J are TRBV20-1 and TRBJ2-2, with a weak D call TRBD1 (6 bases). Germline CDR1 and CDR2: DFQATT and SNEGSKA (reference sequence). The CDR3 runs to 13 residues. Deletions cut 3 bases from V and 5 bases from J, with 10 bases between.

This rearrangement joins TRBV3-1 to TRBJ2-7; the match to TRBD2 covers 12 bases. This CDR3 spans 17 amino acids. V shed 4 bases and J 0 bases; nucleotides not matched to a gene: 7. From germline, CDR1 is LGHDT and CDR2 YNNKEL (reference sequence). This CDR3 is CASSLGTSGYSSYEQYF. Written as DNA, the CDR3 is TGTGCCAGCAGCCTTGGGACTAGCGGGTACAGCTCCTACGAGCAGTACTTC.

The V and J genes are TRBV11-2 and TRBJ1-5; D call uncertain. V was trimmed by 2 bases and J by 4 bases, leaving 15 bases between them. CDR1 is SGHAT, CDR2 FQNNGV, per germline. The CDR3 totals 16 residues. The CDR3 spells CASSLSRVATNQPQHF. DNA for the CDR3: TGTGCCAGCAGCTTATCGAGGGTCGCTACGAATCAGCCCCAGCATTTT.